A single sample is the source of the 14 T cell receptor beta chains below, sequenced in a study of breast tumors, draining lymph nodes, adjacent tissues. MiXCR, run by TCRdb on the multiplex PCR reads, gives a single entry per CDR3 protein. The sample holds about 89,000 distinct CDR3 sequences, approximately 30% seen once. Samples came from axillary lymph nodes draining the breast cancer. The material sequenced was axillary lymph node tissue. These receptors were taken from a female donor with breast cancer. Some clones in this sample may be carry-over from other donors' samples.

Many counts were recorded for this clonotype. The V and J genes are TRBV12-3 or TRBV12-4 and TRBJ2-3, with 8 bases identical to TRBD2. This CDR3 has 13 amino acids. Losses at the gene ends were 2 bases for V and 5 bases for J; bases not matched to a gene: 0. The CDR3 here is CASSLLAGDTQYF. For the CDR3, the DNA is TGTGCCAGCAGTTTACTAGCGGGAGATACGCAGTATTTT.

V usage is TRBV5-6 and J usage is TRBJ1-1, with TRBD1 matching over 8 bases. V lost 4 bases, J lost 5 bases, and 4 bases stayed unmatched. Germline values: CDR1 SGHDT, CDR2 YYEEEE. The CDR3 sequence is 13 residues long. This chain's CDR3 is CASSRQGRTEAFF. The DNA for the CDR3 is TGTGCCAGCAGCAGACAGGGGAGGACTGAAGCTTTCTTT.

This clonotype has just one count. A much more abundant neighbour one base away suggests this may be a read error. The rearrangement joins TRBV28 to TRBJ2-7; D gene unclear. CDR1 is MDHEN and CDR2 is SYDVKM in the germline V gene. CDR3 length equals 14 residues. In DNA, the CDR3 is TGTGCCGGCAGTTTCCCAGGCCTATCCTACGAGCAGTACTTC. Its protein product is CAGSFPGLSYEQYF.

Concerning this clonotype: A much more abundant neighbour one base away suggests this may be a read error. This chain links TRBV6-1 with TRBJ2-5; perhaps TRBD2 as D (6 bases). Germline V gene sequence: CDR1 MNHNS, CDR2 SASEGT. The CDR3 is 15 residues long. This CDR3 reads CASSEGRGRQEAQYF. DNA for the CDR3: TGTGCCAGCAGTGAAGGGAGGGGTCGGCAAGAGGCCCAGTACTTC.

This clonotype was recorded at least ten times. The rearrangement uses TRBV20-1 and TRBJ2-5; D might be TRBD1 or TRBD2, each matching 5 bases. The CDR3 is 14 amino acids. Deletions cut 5 bases from V and 5 bases from J, with 18 bases between. Per germline, CDR1 DFQATT and CDR2 SNEGSKA (reference sequence). Written as DNA, the CDR3 is TGCAGTGCTCCGAGGCGAGGGGTTCGGGAGACCCAGTACTTC. This gives the protein CSAPRRGVRETQYF.

V is TRBV15 and J is TRBJ2-1; tentatively, D is TRBD1 (6 bases). CDR1 and CDR2 (germline): LNHNV, YYDKDF (reference sequence). With 3 bases removed from V and 4 bases from J, the gap between germline ends came to 10 bases. This CDR3 has 14 residues. The CDR3 loop reads CATSSAGQYNEQFF. The CDR3 bases are TGTGCCACCAGCAGCGCTGGACAGTACAATGAGCAGTTCTTC.

This clonotype was counted ten times or more. The V call is TRBV30, the J call TRBJ2-5, with 8 bases aligning to TRBD2. The J segment lost 5 bases and the V segment lost 0 bases, leaving 2 bases of the junction unmatched. The CDR3 is 13 residues long. In germline, CDR1 is GTSNPN, CDR2 SVGIG (reference sequence). The CDR3 spells CAWSVGGRETQYF. The CDR3 bases are TGTGCCTGGAGTGTAGGCGGGAGGGAGACCCAGTACTTC.

In this sample, this clonotype turned up once. The chain joins TRBV20-1 to TRBJ2-7; 16 nucleotides agree with TRBD2. The V and J ends lost 4 bases and 0 bases, in that order; junction bases with no gene match: 6. CDR1 is DFQATT, CDR2 SNEGSKA, per germline (reference sequence). This CDR3 has 17 amino acids. For the CDR3, the DNA is TGCAGTGCTAACCCGGGACTAGCGGGAGGGAGCTCCTACGAGCAGTACTTC. This translates into CSANPGLAGGSSYEQYF.

The chain links TRBV4-2 to TRBJ2-2, with D perhaps given as TRBD1 or TRBD2 (5 bases each). There are 16 residues in the CDR3. CDR1 LGHNA and CDR2 YNFKEQ come from the germline V gene. The V and J ends lost 4 bases and 6 bases respectively, with 18 bases between them. CDR3 in DNA: TGTGCCAGCAGCCGCCGGCCGGGACCACAATCCGGGGAGCTGTTTTTT. Translated: CASSRRPGPQSGELFF.

Ten or more counts support this clonotype. The chain employs TRBV7-3 and TRBJ2-3; D ambiguous. Deletions cut 10 bases from V and 2 bases from J, with 16 bases between. The CDR3 runs 14 residues. Germline V lookup: CDR1 SGHTA, CDR2 FQGTGA. The CDR3 loop reads CAIRPIQLTDTQYF. The CDR3 DNA is TGTGCCATAAGACCAATACAGCTCACAGATACGCAGTATTTT. Together with reference TRBV7-3 and TRBJ2-3, the CDR3 gives the full variable domain: GAGVSQTPSNKVTEKGKYVELRCDPISGHTALYWYRQSLGQGPEFLIYFQGTGAADDSGLPNDRFFAVRPEGSVSTLKIQRTERGDSAVYLCAIRPIQLTDTQYFGPGTRLTVL.

The count of this clonotype is one. Its ends do not fully match the called genes, so a read error is possible. The rearrangement links TRBV12-3 or TRBV12-4 to TRBJ1-3; D is possibly TRBD1 (5 bases). This CDR3 comprises 12 residues. The CDR3 region is CASSRGGNAIYF. In nucleotides, the CDR3 is TGTGCCAGCAGCCGCGGGGGAAACGCCATATATTTT.

This clonotype was seen a handful of times. This may come from a read error, since a much larger clone is one base off. The chain uses TRBV20-1 and TRBJ2-3; D is perhaps TRBD1 (5 bases). The CDR3 is made up of 14 amino acids. Trimming took 6 bases from V and 8 from J, leaving 21 bases between them. Looked up from germline, CDR1 is DFQATT and CDR2 is SNEGSKA (reference sequence). CDR3 sequence (DNA): TGCAGTGCCTATGGCAGGGATTGGGCAGCTACGCAGTATTTT. It specifies CSAYGRDWAATQYF.

This clonotype was picked up many times. The chain uses TRBV20-1 and TRBJ2-5; the match to TRBD2 covers 9 bases. V lost 4 bases and J lost 5; bases outside the gene matches: 11. CDR1 and CDR2 from the germline V gene are DFQATT and SNEGSKA (reference sequence). The CDR3 totals 15 residues. This chain's CDR3 is CSAKGVAGVLETQYF. In DNA, the CDR3 is TGCAGTGCTAAGGGGGTAGCGGGAGTTTTGGAGACCCAGTACTTC.

This clonotype was picked up many times. The chain uses TRBV5-8 and TRBJ1-3; possibly TRBD1 for D (5 bases). This CDR3 comprises 15 residues. Germline assignment: CDR1 SGHTS and CDR2 YDEGEE. V gave up 0 bases and J gave up 0 bases, with 7 bases separating them. CDR3 amino acids: CASSLAGSSGNTIYF. The CDR3 bases are TGTGCCAGCAGCTTGGCAGGGTCCTCTGGAAACACCATATATTTT. The whole variable domain, filled in from reference TRBV5-8 and TRBJ1-3, reads EAGVTQSPTHLIKTRGQQATLRCSPISGHTSVYWYQQALGLGLQFLLWYDEGEERNRGNFPPRFSGRQFPNYSSELNVNALELEDSALYLCASSLAGSSGNTIYFGEGSWLTVV.